This T cell receptor (beta chain) was profiled in a study of T-cell reconstitution after alpha-beta-depleted transplantation in children (dated by TCRdb to the mid-2010s). Regarding the complete study: T-cell immune reconstitution after TCRalphabeta/CD19-depleted allogeneic hematopoietic cell transplantation in children was quantitatively tracked in the study by means of TCR repertoire profiling. General findings and caveats noted by the study authors: In some patients, the high TCRbeta diversity seen at day 60 was put down to recipient T cells and intrathymic progenitors that had survived conditioning. The apparently early recovery of alphabetaT-cell counts about two months after transplant reportedly depended on only several hundred rapidly expanded clones that came from non-depleted graft cells. Hyperexpanded clone frequencies declined over subsequent months; after one year, T-cell counts and TCRbeta diversity were mostly attributed to newly produced T cells.

The treatment or condition label of this sample denotes: allogeneic hematopoietic cell transplantation with graft depleted of TCRalphabeta T cells and CD19 B cells. TCRalphabeta/CD19-depleted allogeneic hematopoietic cell grafts were given to the transplant recipients, all of whom were children. The CDR3, cysteine through phenylalanine, is 17 amino acids long. Only the CDR3 portion is preserved as DNA: 51 bases, with reading frame beginning at the first base. CDR1 is given as LNHDA and CDR2 as SQIVND, both from the germline V gene (reference sequence). Germline trimming amounts to 5 bases on V and 6 bases on J, with 11 as the count of junction bases outside the gene matches. Preparation of the library involved PCR. Data came from an Illumina HiSeq 2500. TCR library preparation used molecular barcoding, with unique molecular identifiers applied to normalize quantification of the TCRbeta repertoire. The public reads were quality trimmed at Q25 with fastp and then assembled into clones with MiXCR by TCRdb, keeping productive beta chains. CDR3 protein sequences are deduplicated, and each keeps its most common genes and DNA. Present in this sample are more than 300,000 distinct CDR3 sequences, around 16% of which were seen just once. In total, the top ten clones hold around two fifths of the sample.

Regarding this clonotype: It lacks a known antigen. Per-base quality was not reported, and no clone a single base away is much larger than it.

This chain is built from TRBV19 and TRBJ2-1; 12 central nucleotides agree with TRBD2. The receptor was isolated from a male patient aged 2-10 years who had a stem cell transplant for acute lymphoblastic leukemia, so the T cells may come from the graft donor. The sample in question was PBMCs, mostly from graft donor cells, obtained 360 days after TCRalphabeta/CD19-depleted stem cell transplant. The CDR3 has the sequence CASSPRLAGVVPNEQFF. The sequenced DNA is TGTGCCAGTAGTCCAAGACTAGCGGGAGTAGTCCCCAATGAGCAGTTCTTC.